The 19 T cell receptor beta chains reported below all come from one sample, sequenced in a study of CD4 T cells in relation to SARS-CoV-2 and coronaviruses. Their recognized antigens are unknown. Produced via immunoSEQ multiplex PCR; TCRdb's table is partial and in-frame only. The sample contains some 32,000 clones, about 76% of which appear only once. The sequencing sample was made of memory CD4+ T cells from PBMCs, cultured in vitro. These receptors were obtained from an adult with COVID-19.

The chain has TRBV5-8 and TRBJ1-5; D is possibly TRBD1 (5 bases). Trimming shortened V by 4 bases and J by 2 bases, and 16 bases separated the two germline ends. Germline V CDR1 and CDR2: SGHTS, YDEGEE. The CDR3 has 16 residues. DNA of the CDR3: TGTGCCAGCAGCCCCTCAGGGTATCCTGGCAATCAGCCCCAGCATTTT. Translated: CASSPSGYPGNQPQHF. Using reference TRBV5-8 and TRBJ1-5 for the parts outside the CDR3, the full variable domain is EAGVTQSPTHLIKTRGQQATLRCSPISGHTSVYWYQQALGLGLQFLLWYDEGEERNRGNFPPRFSGRQFPNYSSELNVNALELEDSALYLCASSPSGYPGNQPQHFGDGTRLSIL.

The chain uses TRBV7-9 and TRBJ2-7; 7 bases map to TRBD2. This CDR3 region has 15 residues. Germline lookup yields CDR1 SEHNR and CDR2 FQNEAQ (reference sequence). Trimming cost V 1 base and J 5 bases; bases outside gene matches: 8. The CDR3 loop reads CASSLGLGGGDEQYF. The CDR3 nucleotides read TGTGCCAGCAGCTTAGGACTGGGGGGAGGGGACGAGCAGTACTTC.

This clone has a handful of counts. V usage is TRBV28 and J usage is TRBJ1-1; D remains unclear. CDR1 and CDR2 from the germline V gene are MDHEN and SYDVKM. V was shortened by 5 bases and J by 1 base, with 8 bases between the two germline ends. There are 13 residues in the CDR3. CDR3 nucleotide sequence: TGTGCCAGCAGTAGAAGAGAGAACACTGAAGCTTTCTTT. Its protein is CASSRRENTEAFF.

The rearrangement joins TRBV7-6 to TRBJ2-5, with 9 positions matching TRBD1. Looked up from germline, CDR1 is SGHVS and CDR2 is FNYEAQ. CDR3 length equals 16 residues. Trimming cost V 2 bases and J 2 bases; bases outside gene matches: 6. The CDR3 nucleotides are TGTGCCAGCAGCTTAACCGCGGGACAGGGACAAGAGACCCAGTACTTC. Translating gives CASSLTAGQGQETQYF.

This clone has just one count. The chain combines TRBV27 with TRBJ1-1; D is undetermined. Trimming took 1 base from V and 2 from J, leaving 5 bases between them. The CDR3 spans 13 residues. Per the germline V gene, CDR1 is MNHEY and CDR2 is SMNVEV (reference sequence). The chain's CDR3 is CASSLFGNTEAFF. The CDR3 DNA is TGTGCCAGCAGTTTATTTGGAAACACTGAAGCTTTCTTT.

This chain connects TRBV7-8 to TRBJ2-1, with 10 bases matching TRBD2. This CDR3 is built from 13 residues. CDR1 is SGHVS, CDR2 FQNEAQ, per germline. The V segment lost 3 bases and the J segment 13 bases; nucleotides outside the gene matches: 6. CDR3 DNA sequence: TGTGCCAGCAGCTTGGCTAGCGGGAGAATACAGTTCTTC. Protein sequence: CASSLASGRIQFF.

The chain links TRBV30 to TRBJ2-7, with D perhaps being TRBD1 or TRBD2 (5 bases each). The CDR3 consists of 12 residues. Germline V gene sequence: CDR1 GTSNPN, CDR2 SVGIG (reference sequence). Trimming pared 0 bases from V and 7 bases from J, leaving 10 bases between. CDR3 nucleotide sequence: TGTGCCTGGAGTGTACGGGGACGAGAGCAGTACTTC. Translation: CAWSVRGREQYF.

This sequence joins TRBV20-1 and TRBJ2-5, with D possibly matching TRBD2 (5 bases). CDR1 and CDR2 from the germline V gene are DFQATT and SNEGSKA (reference sequence). V lost 5 bases, J lost 2 bases, and 6 bases lay in between. The CDR3 spans 11 residues. The CDR3 here is CSAEGQETQYF. The DNA for the CDR3 is TGCAGTGCTGAGGGTCAAGAGACCCAGTACTTC.

The chain carries TRBV5-8 and TRBJ1-4; possible D gene TRBD1, 5 bases. This CDR3 contains 12 residues. Germline lookup yields CDR1 SGHTS and CDR2 YDEGEE. The V end lost 0 bases, the J end lost 16 bases, and 13 bases lay between the germline ends. CDR3 residues: CASSLVGGPPFF. CDR3 sequence (DNA): TGTGCCAGCAGCTTGGTCGGGGGTCCACCGTTTTTT.

This clone has only a few counts. The chain uses TRBV27 and TRBJ1-1; D possibly corresponds to TRBD1 (5 bases). This CDR3 has 15 residues. Trimming shortened V by 7 bases and J by 4 bases, and 19 bases separated the two germline ends. Germline CDR1 is MNHEY and CDR2 is SMNVEV (reference sequence). CDR3 in DNA: TGTGCCAGCATGGGGTCATTTGGGAGGGGCACTGAAGCTTTCTTT. Amino acids: CASMGSFGRGTEAFF.

V and J are TRBV19 and TRBJ1-1, with TRBD1 matching 10 bases. Germline V lookup: CDR1 LNHDA, CDR2 SQIVND (reference sequence). The V and J ends lost 4 bases and 2 bases, in that order; junction bases with no gene match: 7. CDR3 size: 16 residues. The CDR3 region is CASSTWDRGANTEAFF. Here the CDR3 DNA reads TGTGCCAGTAGTACGTGGGACAGGGGAGCCAACACTGAAGCTTTCTTT.

The gene calls are TRBV7-9 and TRBJ2-7; no firm D call. Between the trimmed V and J ends, which lost 3 bases and 4 bases, there was a span of 13 bases. The germline CDR1 and CDR2 sequences are SEHNR and FQNEAQ (reference sequence). The CDR3 spans 14 residues. The DNA for the CDR3 is TGTGCCAGCAGCTTCAGAGAAAACTTTTACGAGCAGTACTTC. It translates to CASSFRENFYEQYF.

The chain uses TRBV19 and TRBJ2-7; unclear D gene. The V and J ends lost 5 bases and 5 bases respectively, with 13 bases between them. Germline CDR1 is LNHDA and CDR2 is SQIVND (reference sequence). The CDR3 contains 13 residues. The CDR3 region has the DNA TGTGCCAGTAGTTCCCTTGACTCTCACGAGCAGTACTTC. It encodes CASSSLDSHEQYF.

This clone was detected a few times. The rearrangement joins TRBV4-1 to TRBJ1-6; D remains unclear. CDR1 is MGHRA and CDR2 is YSYEKL in the germline V gene. The CDR3 covers 13 residues. Trimming shortened V by 2 bases and J by 9 bases, and 8 bases separated the two germline ends. CDR3 sequence (DNA): TGCGCCAGCAGCCAATTTATAGGTTCACCCCTCCACTTT. Residues: CASSQFIGSPLHF.

V is TRBV30 and J is TRBJ1-4; D not certain. Trimming pared 3 bases from V and 0 bases from J, leaving 8 bases between. CDR1 is GTSNPN, CDR2 SVGIG, per germline (reference sequence). CDR3 size: 14 residues. CDR3 amino acids: CAWRQTSTNEKLFF. CDR3 coding DNA: TGTGCCTGGAGACAGACTTCAACTAATGAAAAACTGTTTTTT.

This rearrangement joins TRBV3-1 (or the pseudogene TRBV3-2) to TRBJ2-7, with 9 bases matching TRBD1. The CDR3 is made up of 16 amino acids. V shed 0 bases and J 3 bases; nucleotides not matched to a gene: 6. Germline CDR1 LGHDT, CDR2 YNNKEL (reference sequence). The CDR3 sequence: CASSQDSHRGHYEQYF. The CDR3 coding sequence is TGTGCCAGCAGCCAAGATTCCCACAGGGGGCACTACGAGCAGTACTTC.

J is TRBJ2-4 and V is TRBV15, with 12 bases identical to TRBD2. This CDR3 has 17 residues. With V trimmed by 6 bases and J by 1 base, 7 bases remained unmatched. CDR1 is LNHNV and CDR2 is YYDKDF in the germline V gene (reference sequence). The CDR3 reads CATSRLAGVGAKNIQYF. CDR3 nucleotides: TGTGCCACCAGTAGACTAGCGGGAGTGGGGGCCAAAAACATTCAGTACTTC. The full variable domain, completed using reference TRBV15 and TRBJ2-4, is DAMVIQNPRYQVTQFGKPVTLSCSQTLNHNVMYWYQQKSSQAPKLLFHYYDKDFNNEADTPDNFQSRRPNTSFCFLDIRSPGLGDTAMYLCATSRLAGVGAKNIQYFGAGTRLSVL.

The chain has TRBV6-5 and TRBJ2-7; the D is unclear. Germline CDR1 is MNHEY and CDR2 is SVGAGI. V lost 0 bases to trimming and J lost 4 bases, with 13 bases between them. CDR3 length: 15 amino acids. CDR3: CASSYSNLEGYEQYF. The DNA of the CDR3 is TGTGCCAGCAGTTACTCGAACCTCGAAGGTTACGAGCAGTACTTC.

J is TRBJ1-2 and V is TRBV7-9; 7 bases are shared with TRBD1. The germline gives CDR1 SEHNR, CDR2 FQNEAQ (reference sequence). The CDR3 loop spans 14 amino acids. V shed 5 bases, J shed 2 bases, and the junction held 5 bases outside the gene matches. The CDR3: CASSPDRSNYGYTF. In DNA, the CDR3 is TGTGCCAGCAGCCCGGACAGGAGCAACTATGGCTACACCTTC.